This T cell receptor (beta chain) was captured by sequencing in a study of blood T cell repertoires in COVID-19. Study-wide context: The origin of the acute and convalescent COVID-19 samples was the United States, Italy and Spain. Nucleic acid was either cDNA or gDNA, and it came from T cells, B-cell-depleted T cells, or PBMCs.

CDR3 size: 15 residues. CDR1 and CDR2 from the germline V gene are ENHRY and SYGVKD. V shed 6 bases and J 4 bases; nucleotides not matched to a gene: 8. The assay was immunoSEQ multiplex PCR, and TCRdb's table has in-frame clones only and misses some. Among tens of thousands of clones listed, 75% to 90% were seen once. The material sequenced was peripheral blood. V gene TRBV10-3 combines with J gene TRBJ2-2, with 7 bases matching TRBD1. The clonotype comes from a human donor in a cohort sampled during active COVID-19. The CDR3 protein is CAIRPRDSLTGELFF. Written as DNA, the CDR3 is TGTGCCATCAGGCCACGGGACAGCCTCACCGGGGAGCTGTTTTTT.